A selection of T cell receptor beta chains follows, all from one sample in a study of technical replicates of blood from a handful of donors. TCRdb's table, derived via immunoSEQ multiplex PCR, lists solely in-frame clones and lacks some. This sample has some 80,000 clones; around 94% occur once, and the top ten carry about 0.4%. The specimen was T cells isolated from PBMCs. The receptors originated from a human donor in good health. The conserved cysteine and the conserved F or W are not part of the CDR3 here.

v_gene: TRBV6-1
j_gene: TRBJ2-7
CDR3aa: ASSGRQGREQY

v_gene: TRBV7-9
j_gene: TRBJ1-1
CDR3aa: ASSLLLGAEAF

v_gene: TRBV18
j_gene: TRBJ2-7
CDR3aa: ASSRSSYEQY

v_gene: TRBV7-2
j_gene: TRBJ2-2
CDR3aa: ASSGLAGGPNTGELF

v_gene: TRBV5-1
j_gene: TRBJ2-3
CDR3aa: ASSLLVDIPTDTQY

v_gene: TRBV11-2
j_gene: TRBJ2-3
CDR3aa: ASSLEWDSSTDTQY

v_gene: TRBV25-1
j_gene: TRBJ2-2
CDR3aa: ASSAGNTGELF

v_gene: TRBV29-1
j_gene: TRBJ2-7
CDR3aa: SFFAGGPTDEQY

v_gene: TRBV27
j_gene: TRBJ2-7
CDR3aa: ASSSRVDEQY

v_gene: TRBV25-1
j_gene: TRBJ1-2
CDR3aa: ASSELRDYGYT

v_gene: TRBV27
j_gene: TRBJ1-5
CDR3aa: ATSWGRNQPQH

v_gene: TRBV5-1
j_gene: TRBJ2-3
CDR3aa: ASSAGQGRVIDTQY

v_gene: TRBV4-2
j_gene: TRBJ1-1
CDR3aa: ASSQGLDIFLTEAF

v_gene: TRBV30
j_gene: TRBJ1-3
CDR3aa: AWTGVSGSGNTIY

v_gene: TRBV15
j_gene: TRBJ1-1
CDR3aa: ATSRDGTEAF

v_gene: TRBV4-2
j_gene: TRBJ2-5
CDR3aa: ASRLGLAGKETQY

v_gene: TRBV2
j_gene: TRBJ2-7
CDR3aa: ASSEALSVLYREQY

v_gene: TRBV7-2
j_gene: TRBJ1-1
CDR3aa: ASSPRTMNTEAF

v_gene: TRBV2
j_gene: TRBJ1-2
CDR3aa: ASSEERGADGYT

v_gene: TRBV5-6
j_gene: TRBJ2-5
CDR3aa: ASSFLAGGSETQY

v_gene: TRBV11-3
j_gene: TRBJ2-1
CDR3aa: ASSLTAGGRGEQF

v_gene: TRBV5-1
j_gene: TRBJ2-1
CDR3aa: ASSWAGGSNEQF

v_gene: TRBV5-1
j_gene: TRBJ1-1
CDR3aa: ASRLGQGNTEAF

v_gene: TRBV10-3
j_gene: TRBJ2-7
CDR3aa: AISPQYGLAGDEQY

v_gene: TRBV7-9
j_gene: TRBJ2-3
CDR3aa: ASSPLAGAPGTQY

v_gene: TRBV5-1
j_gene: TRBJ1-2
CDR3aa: ASSLEGPGMGYGYT

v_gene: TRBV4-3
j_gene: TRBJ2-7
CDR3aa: ASSHVTGEQY

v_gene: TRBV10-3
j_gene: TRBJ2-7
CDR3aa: AISEPSGGNYEQY

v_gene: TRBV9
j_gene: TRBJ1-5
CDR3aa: ASSGGTGGGQPQH

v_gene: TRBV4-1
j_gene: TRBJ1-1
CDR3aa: ASSLTGTEAF

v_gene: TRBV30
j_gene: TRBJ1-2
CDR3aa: AWRLGTGVYGYT

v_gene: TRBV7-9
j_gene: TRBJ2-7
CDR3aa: ASSFSRDSYEQY

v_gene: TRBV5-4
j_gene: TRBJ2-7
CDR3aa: ASSRGLAGGEQY